This T cell receptor beta chain comes out of a study of T cells in Graves' hyperthyroidism and ophthalmopathy. Study results and caveats: The model anticipated ophthalmopathy a median about six months pre-onset.

Trimming at V came to 3 bases and at J to 5 bases, leaving 2 bases not matched to a gene. The CDR3 consists of 14 residues. Germline-derived CDR1 and CDR2 are MNHNS and SASEGT. To note about this clonotype: Its antigen is still unknown.

RNA transcripts gave rise to amplified TCR beta CDR3 regions. The TCR CDR3 first-round RT-PCR relied on the HTBI primer set. TCRdb fed the multiplex PCR reads into MiXCR, producing one record per CDR3 protein. This table has 490,000 or so distinct CDR3 sequences, about 20% appearing once. V and J are TRBV6-1 and TRBJ1-2; 11 bases line up with TRBD1. The specimen was blood. The clonotype comes from a man in his forties with Graves' ophthalmopathy. Written as DNA, the CDR3 is TGTGCCAGCAGTGAGTGGGACAGGGGGTATGGCTACACCTTC. This gives the protein CASSEWDRGYGYTF.